Following are 16 T cell receptor beta chains from one sample sequenced in a study of blood T cell repertoires in COVID-19. This table comes from immunoSEQ multiplex PCR, and its TCRdb copy is limited to in-frame clones, with some not included. The sample lists approximately 300,000 clones, 85% to 90% occurring once. The sequenced material came from PBMCs or T cells enriched from blood (not recorded which). Source of these receptors: a woman aged 18 to 35 who had recovered from COVID-19.

The chain joins TRBV30 to TRBJ1-2; TRBD1 might be the D (6 bases). V lost 1 base and J lost 9, with 9 bases in between. Looked up from germline, CDR1 is GTSNPN and CDR2 is SVGIG (reference sequence). This CDR3 is built from 11 residues. This CDR3 reads CAWSGTGRYTF. Written as DNA, the CDR3 is TGTGCCTGGAGTGGAACAGGGCGCTACACCTTC.

The genes are TRBV12-3 or TRBV12-4 and TRBJ2-1; 11 bases match TRBD2. CDR3 length equals 13 residues. With 4 bases clipped from V and 15 bases from J, the junction kept 8 bases outside the gene matches. The CDR3 coding sequence is TGTGCCAGCAGTTGGGCTAGCGGGGGGTGGGTGTTCTTC. Residues: CASSWASGGWVFF.

This rearrangement joins TRBV28 to TRBJ2-3; the match to TRBD2 covers 12 bases. The junction had 20 bases not matched to a gene; V was cut back by 6 bases and J by 10 bases. The V gene's germline CDR1 is MDHEN and CDR2 SYDVKM. CDR3 length: 18 residues. In DNA form, the CDR3 reads TGTGCCAGCAGAGGGCCGGAGGGACTAGCGGGCGGCCGCCTGTCGCAGTATTTT. It is translated as CASRGPEGLAGGRLSQYF.

The J gene is TRBJ1-1, the V gene TRBV7-9, with 7 bases lining up with TRBD1. V shed 1 base and J 0 bases; nucleotides not matched to a gene: 8. CDR3 length: 17 residues. Germline-derived CDR1 and CDR2 are SEHNR and FQNEAQ (reference sequence). CDR3: CASSLGGQAILNTEAFF. In DNA form, the CDR3 reads TGTGCCAGCAGCTTAGGCGGACAGGCAATACTGAACACTGAAGCTTTCTTT.

This clone was seen once. V usage is TRBV11-2 and J usage is TRBJ1-6; D gene ambiguous. The germline V and J ends were trimmed by 3 bases and 0 bases, with 3 bases remaining between them. The CDR3 covers 14 residues. In germline, CDR1 is SGHAT, CDR2 FQNNGV. The CDR3 DNA reads TGTGCCAGCAGCTTGCGCTCCTATAATTCACCCCTCCACTTT. Protein sequence: CASSLRSYNSPLHF. The full variable domain, its missing parts supplied by reference TRBV11-2 and TRBJ1-6, is EAGVAQSPRYKIIEKRQSVAFWCNPISGHATLYWYQQILGQGPKLLIQFQNNGVVDDSQLPKDRFSAERLKGVDSTLKIQPAKLEDSAVYLCASSLRSYNSPLHFGNGTRLTVT.

The rearrangement links TRBV2 to TRBJ1-5; 8 nucleotides align to TRBD1. Germline CDR1 is SNHLY and CDR2 is FYNNEI. V shed 7 bases, J shed 7 bases, and the junction held 6 bases outside the gene matches. The CDR3 has 13 amino acids. DNA of the CDR3: TGTGCCAGCATTCTTGACAGGGGACAGCCCCAGCATTTT. This encodes CASILDRGQPQHF.

V gene TRBV28 combines with J gene TRBJ2-7; perhaps TRBD1 as D (5 bases). Germline CDR1 reads MDHEN; CDR2 reads SYDVKM. The CDR3 extends over 11 amino acids. V lost 8 bases to trimming and J lost 3 bases, with 8 bases between them. The CDR3 region is CASGAIYEQYF. The CDR3 nucleotides are TGTGCCAGCGGGGCGATCTACGAGCAGTACTTC. The whole variable domain, filled in from reference TRBV28 and TRBJ2-7, reads DVKVTQSSRYLVKRTGEKVFLECVQDMDHENMFWYRQDPGLGLRLIYFSYDVKMKEKGDIPEGYSVSREKKERFSLILESASTNQTSMYLCASGAIYEQYFGPGTRLTVT.

This chain joins TRBV9 and TRBJ2-1; D ambiguous. Germline CDR1 SGDLS, CDR2 YYNGEE. Trimming took off 3 bases at V and 4 bases at J, with 20 bases between the two ends. This CDR3 contains 17 residues. The CDR3 coding sequence is TGTGCCAGCAGCGGCGGCCTCGGTGGCAGTCCATACAATGAGCAGTTCTTC. Translating gives CASSGGLGGSPYNEQFF.

This clone was detected only once. V is TRBV7-8 and J is TRBJ2-2; a weak D match, TRBD2 (6 bases). With 2 bases removed from V and 0 bases from J, the gap between germline ends came to 13 bases. Germline CDR1 SGHVS, CDR2 FQNEAQ. This CDR3 has 17 amino acids. CDR3: CASSLFGGTSNTGELFF. CDR3 sequence (DNA): TGTGCCAGCAGCTTATTTGGAGGGACCTCGAACACCGGGGAGCTGTTTTTT. Full variable domain (missing parts from reference TRBV7-8 and TRBJ2-2): GAGVSQSPRYKVAKRGQDVALRCDPISGHVSLFWYQQALGQGPEFLTYFQNEAQLDKSGLPSDRFFAERPEGSVSTLKIQRTQQEDSAVYLCASSLFGGTSNTGELFFGEGSRLTVL.

The chain links TRBV7-6 to TRBJ2-7, with TRBD1 matching over 8 bases. This CDR3 is built from 15 residues. Germline V gene sequence: CDR1 SGHVS, CDR2 FNYEAQ. The ends lost 5 bases at V and 2 bases at J; junction bases unmatched: 8. CDR3: CASSPEGTGTYEQYF. CDR3 DNA sequence: TGTGCCAGCAGCCCGGAGGGGACAGGAACCTACGAGCAGTACTTC.

In this sample, this clone turned up once. The chain has TRBV3-1 (or the pseudogene TRBV3-2) and TRBJ1-6, with TRBD1 matching over 10 bases. With 4 bases clipped from V and 10 bases from J, the junction kept 7 bases outside the gene matches. Per germline, CDR1 LGHDT and CDR2 YNNKEL (reference sequence). The CDR3 is made up of 15 amino acids. The CDR3 sequence: CASSPGTGESSPLHF. CDR3 bases: TGTGCCAGCAGCCCCGGGACAGGGGAGTCCTCACCCCTCCACTTT.

The CDR3 loop is CASSDRQGSEAFF. CDR3 in DNA: TGCGCCAGCAGCGATCGACAGGGATCTGAAGCTTTCTTT. The rearrangement joins TRBV5-1 to TRBJ1-1; 7 nucleotides agree with TRBD1. This CDR3 contains 13 residues. V lost 4 bases to trimming and J lost 6 bases; unmatched junction nucleotides: 6. Germline V gives CDR1 SGHRS, CDR2 YFSETQ.

The V call is TRBV7-9, the J call TRBJ2-1; 8 nucleotides agree with TRBD1. CDR3 length equals 15 residues. Germline CDR1 reads SEHNR; CDR2 reads FQNEAQ (reference sequence). V trimming: 1 base; J trimming: 8 bases; junction bases outside the gene matches: 7. CDR3 DNA sequence: TGTGCCAGCAGCTTAGGTGTGGACAGGGCTGATGAGCAGTTCTTC. Residues: CASSLGVDRADEQFF.

This clone has only a few counts. This chain uses TRBV6-5 with TRBJ1-1; 8 bases match TRBD1. Germline lookup yields CDR1 MNHEY and CDR2 SVGAGI. With 2 bases clipped from V and 11 bases from J, the junction kept 4 bases outside the gene matches. The CDR3 consists of 12 residues. CDR3 DNA: TGTGCCAGCAGTTACACGACAGGGGTGGCTTTCTTT. Translated, it gives CASSYTTGVAFF.

The chain is built from TRBV15 and TRBJ1-1, with 9 nucleotides matching TRBD1. V shed 1 base and J 5 bases; nucleotides not matched to a gene: 11. The CDR3 totals 17 residues. CDR1 and CDR2 from the germline V gene are LNHNV and YYDKDF (reference sequence). CDR3 in DNA: TGTGCCACCAGCAGAGGATTTCTAGGACAGGGGAGGACTGAAGCTTTCTTT. The encoded protein is CATSRGFLGQGRTEAFF.

The gene calls are TRBV11-1 and TRBJ1-2; no reliable D call. From germline, CDR1 is SGHAT and CDR2 FQDESV (reference sequence). Between the trimmed V and J ends, which lost 5 bases and 3 bases, there was a span of 13 bases. The CDR3 totals 14 residues. CDR3 nucleotide sequence: TGTGCCAGCAGCGAGCCTGGCGGATACTATGGCTACACCTTC. It specifies CASSEPGGYYGYTF.